This note documents a single T cell receptor (beta chain) sequence. The specificity of this receptor is unknown. Per-base quality was not reported, and no clone a single base away is much larger than it. Receptor amplification or capture employed the immunoSEQ multiplex PCR assay. As stored in TCRdb, this immuneACCESS dataset retains in-frame rearrangements with V and J assigned. A fraction of the clones does not appear; measured against another copy, unresolved V genes explain less than half of the discrepancy, and the remainder lacks a known reason. Present in this sample are approximately 40,000 clones, 70% to 90% of which were seen just once. The ten largest clones capture about 11% of the sample. The record originates from a study of T cell changes during pregnancy in multiple sclerosis (dated by TCRdb to the late 2010s). In terms of the full investigation: The study examined how the T cell repertoire changed over the course of pregnancy in women with multiple sclerosis.

Here V drops 1 base and J drops 3 bases, and the junction holds 1 base not matched to any gene. The cysteine opens and the phenylalanine closes a CDR3 of 14 amino acids. The DNA shown is the 42-base CDR3, in frame from base 1. For CDR1 and CDR2, the germline V gene (reference sequence) lists MNHEY and SMNVEV. This receptor was identified in a female donor with multiple sclerosis, enrolled in a pregnancy study. The chain employs TRBV27 and TRBJ2-5, with 8 bases aligning to TRBD2. The source material was CD8+ T cells from peripheral blood mononuclear cells, sampled in the third trimester of pregnancy. The CDR3 corresponds to CASSLFGGEETQYF. The nucleotide sequence reads as follows: TGTGCCAGCAGTTTATTCGGGGGGGAAGAGACCCAGTACTTC.